These 13 T cell receptor beta chains were sequenced from one sample in a study of blood T cell repertoires in COVID-19. This table comes from immunoSEQ multiplex PCR, and its TCRdb copy is limited to in-frame clones, with some not included. The data contain almost 200,000 clones, approximately 87% of them singletons. Specimen: peripheral blood. The receptors were gathered from a woman aged 70-85 years with acute or convalescent COVID-19.

This clone occurred a few times. The genes are TRBV7-2 and TRBJ1-6, with 9 nucleotides matching TRBD1. The CDR3 loop spans 16 amino acids. The V segment lost 2 bases and the J segment 7 bases; nucleotides outside the gene matches: 6. Germline-derived CDR1 and CDR2 are SGHTA and FQGNSA. This CDR3 reads CASSLQPDRGNSPLHF. CDR3 DNA: TGTGCCAGCAGCTTACAACCGGACAGGGGCAATTCACCCCTCCACTTT. Looking up the rest from reference TRBV7-2 and TRBJ1-6 gives the full variable domain: GAGVSQSPSNKVTEKGKDVELRCDPISGHTALYWYRQSLGQGLEFLIYFQGNSAPDKSGLPSDRFSAERTGGSVSTLTIQRTQQEDSAVYLCASSLQPDRGNSPLHFGNGTRLTVT.

As concerns this clone: Other nucleotide sequences from this sample produce the same CDR3. This chain links TRBV6-5 with TRBJ1-3, with a possible D match to TRBD1 (6 bases). Germline CDR1 and CDR2: MNHEY and SVGAGI. With 5 bases removed from V and 0 bases from J, the gap between germline ends came to 11 bases. The CDR3 is made up of 15 amino acids. The CDR3 DNA reads as TGTGCCAGCAGTAGGGGGGGGAGCTCTGGAAACACCATATATTTT. It encodes CASSRGGSSGNTIYF.

This chain joins TRBV2 and TRBJ2-7; tentatively, D is TRBD1 (6 bases). The CDR3 runs 12 residues. In germline, CDR1 is SNHLY, CDR2 FYNNEI. Trimming removed 6 bases from V and 3 bases from J, with 9 bases in between. Written as DNA, the CDR3 is TGTGCCAGCAGACAGACAGGCTACGAGCAGTACTTC. Its translation is CASRQTGYEQYF.

The gene calls are TRBV5-6 and TRBJ1-4; 7 bases are shared with TRBD1. Per the germline V gene, CDR1 is SGHDT and CDR2 is YYEEEE. V shed 4 bases and J 6 bases; nucleotides not matched to a gene: 6. This CDR3 spans 14 amino acids. CDR3 nucleotide sequence: TGTGCCAGCAGCCCACAGGGGAGATATGAAAAACTGTTTTTT. Amino acid sequence: CASSPQGRYEKLFF.

This clone has a handful of counts. The chain carries TRBV7-2 and TRBJ2-6; 8 bases are a match to TRBD1. The CDR3 is 18 amino acids. Germline-derived CDR1 and CDR2 are SGHTA and FQGNSA. The trim removed 5 bases at V and 0 bases at J, leaving 9 bases unmatched. Written as DNA, the CDR3 is TGTGCCAGCAGCATACGGACAGGGACCCCCTCTGGGGCCAACGTCCTGACTTTC. It translates to CASSIRTGTPSGANVLTF.

The chain uses TRBV6-4 and TRBJ1-1; D is uncertain. The CDR3 contains 14 residues. The V end was cut by 2 bases, the J end by 1 base, with 8 bases between. CDR1 MRHNA and CDR2 SNTAGT come from the germline V gene. CDR3 coding DNA: TGTGCCAGCAGTGACGGCGGGAGGAACACTGAAGCTTTCTTT. It translates to CASSDGGRNTEAFF.

This clone was found once. The chain has TRBV2 and TRBJ2-1; maybe TRBD2 (6 bases). The CDR3 has 13 residues. The V gene lost 5 bases and the J gene lost 9 bases, with 14 bases spanning the gap. Germline values: CDR1 SNHLY, CDR2 FYNNEI. The CDR3 DNA follows: TGTGCCAGCAGTCGGGGTGGGGGAGGTGAGCAGTTCTTC. As protein: CASSRGGGGEQFF. Based on the CDR3 plus reference TRBV2 and TRBJ2-1, the full variable domain is EPEVTQTPSHQVTQMGQEVILRCVPISNHLYFYWYRQILGQKVEFLVSFYNNEISEKSEIFDDQFSVERPDGSNFTLKIRSTKLEDSAMYFCASSRGGGGEQFFGPGTRLTVL.

The genes are TRBV6-5 and TRBJ1-3, with D hard to call. Trimming stripped 6 bases from V and 0 bases from J, with 9 bases between. The CDR3 runs 14 residues. Germline V gives CDR1 MNHEY, CDR2 SVGAGI. CDR3 DNA: TGTGCCAGCAGCCGTCGGTCCTCTGGAAACACCATATATTTT. Protein: CASSRRSSGNTIYF.

Comment on this clone: This sample includes further DNA sequences coding for the same CDR3. V and J are TRBV2 and TRBJ1-2, with D possibly TRBD1 on 5 matching bases. Deletions cut 3 bases from V and 4 bases from J, with 6 bases between. From germline, CDR1 is SNHLY and CDR2 FYNNEI. The CDR3 consists of 12 residues. The CDR3 region is CASSEGGYGYTF. For the CDR3, the DNA is TGTGCCAGCAGTGAGGGGGGCTATGGCTACACCTTC. Full variable domain (remainder filled in from reference TRBV2 and TRBJ1-2): EPEVTQTPSHQVTQMGQEVILRCVPISNHLYFYWYRQILGQKVEFLVSFYNNEISEKSEIFDDQFSVERPDGSNFTLKIRSTKLEDSAMYFCASSEGGYGYTFGSGTRLTVV.

This chain connects TRBV5-1 to TRBJ1-6; TRBD1 agrees at 7 bases. The CDR3 covers 13 residues. J gave up 4 bases and V 5 bases, and 0 bases lay outside the gene matches. Germline assignment: CDR1 SGHRS and CDR2 YFSETQ. CDR3 residues: CASRDRYNSPLHF. The CDR3 bases are TGCGCCAGCAGGGACAGGTATAATTCACCCCTCCACTTT. Drawing the rest from reference TRBV5-1 and TRBJ1-6, the complete variable domain is KAGVTQTPRYLIKTRGQQVTLSCSPISGHRSVSWYQQTPGQGLQFLFEYFSETQRNKGNFPGRFSGRQFSNSRSEMNVSTLELGDSALYLCASRDRYNSPLHFGNGTRLTVT.

The chain is built from TRBV7-2 and TRBJ2-2; tentative D call: TRBD1 (6 bases). This CDR3 is built from 16 residues. V was trimmed by 4 bases and J by 4 bases, leaving 16 bases between them. Germline lookup yields CDR1 SGHTA and CDR2 FQGNSA. In DNA form, the CDR3 reads TGTGCCAGCAGCTCTTTGTTACAGGGTTCCACCGGGGAGCTGTTTTTT. Protein: CASSSLLQGSTGELFF. Based on the CDR3 plus reference TRBV7-2 and TRBJ2-2, the full variable domain is GAGVSQSPSNKVTEKGKDVELRCDPISGHTALYWYRQSLGQGLEFLIYFQGNSAPDKSGLPSDRFSAERTGGSVSTLTIQRTQQEDSAVYLCASSSLLQGSTGELFFGEGSRLTVL.

V is TRBV5-1 and J is TRBJ2-1; D gene uncertain. V dropped 1 base and J dropped 7 bases, with 9 bases sitting between them. Germline V gene data show CDR1 as SGHRS and CDR2 as YFSETQ. This CDR3 is 13 amino acids long. The CDR3 sequence: CASSLHLGNEQFF. Here the CDR3 DNA reads TGCGCCAGCAGCTTGCACCTCGGGAATGAGCAGTTCTTC.

This rearrangement joins TRBV2 to TRBJ1-5, with unresolved D. Germline CDR1 and CDR2: SNHLY and FYNNEI. V dropped 3 bases and J dropped 2 bases, with 8 bases sitting between them. CDR3 length: 14 amino acids. The CDR3 region has the DNA TGTGCCAGCAGTGACAGGTCGGGCAATCAGCCCCAGCATTTT. Protein sequence: CASSDRSGNQPQHF. Full variable domain (outside the CDR3, taken from reference TRBV2 and TRBJ1-5): EPEVTQTPSHQVTQMGQEVILRCVPISNHLYFYWYRQILGQKVEFLVSFYNNEISEKSEIFDDQFSVERPDGSNFTLKIRSTKLEDSAMYFCASSDRSGNQPQHFGDGTRLSIL.